Presented here are 31 T cell receptor beta chains from one specimen sequenced in a study of graft-versus-host responses after intestinal transplantation. These receptors lack a known antigen. Sequencing used immunoSEQ multiplex PCR; TCRdb keeps in-frame clones, though not all of them. The sample contains 130,000 to 150,000 clones, around nine tenths of which appear only once. Sequenced material: unstimulated CD4+ T cells sorted from spleen or lymph node cells, taken before intestinal transplant. The receptors were sampled from a human donor who received an intestinal transplant.

The rearrangement links TRBV7-9 to TRBJ2-2, with D unclear. There are 15 residues in the CDR3. Germline V lookup: CDR1 SEHNR, CDR2 FQNEAQ (reference sequence). V was pared by 3 bases and J by 0 bases, with 8 bases between. CDR3 coding DNA: TGTGCCAGCAGCTTTAGGCTCGCGAACACCGGGGAGCTGTTTTTT. Translating it yields CASSFRLANTGELFF.

The CDR3 nucleotides are TGTGCCAGCAGCTTAGGAGGGTGGGACACTGAAGCTTTCTTT. Translation gives CASSLGGWDTEAFF. V usage is TRBV7-2 and J usage is TRBJ1-1; the D is unclear. V gave up 1 base and J gave up 3 bases, with 9 bases separating them. CDR3 length: 14 residues. Germline lookup yields CDR1 SGHTA and CDR2 FQGNSA.

The chain employs TRBV6-5 and TRBJ1-3; no definite D call. From germline, CDR1 is MNHEY and CDR2 SVGAGI. V was trimmed by 8 bases and J by 0 bases, leaving 11 bases between them. There are 14 residues in the CDR3. For the CDR3, the DNA is TGTGCCAGCGGAACCAGAAGCTCTGGAAACACCATATATTTT. Encoded protein: CASGTRSSGNTIYF.

As for this clone: One junction end disagrees with the germline gene, perhaps due to a read error. This CDR3 is also generated by other DNA sequences in the sample. V is TRBV6-1 and J is TRBJ1-1; perhaps TRBD1 as D (5 bases). Germline CDR1 is MNHNS and CDR2 is SASEGT. This CDR3 region has 15 residues. CDR3 sequence reads: CASSEIEGPNTEAFF. The CDR3 bases are TGTGCCAGCAGTGAAATCGAGGGGCCGAACACCGAAGCTTTCTTT.

This clone was counted between two and nine times. The chain links TRBV30 to TRBJ1-3; the D gene is possibly TRBD1 (5 bases). Trimming left V 3 bases short and J 4 bases short, with 16 bases between. This CDR3 is 15 amino acids long. The germline V gene has CDR1 GTSNPN and CDR2 SVGIG (reference sequence). The CDR3 region has the DNA TGTGCCTGGAGGGGGTGGGGGTTCTCGGGAAACACCATATATTTT. As protein: CAWRGWGFSGNTIYF.

This clone was detected only a few times. The chain uses TRBV10-1 and TRBJ2-3; the D gene is possibly TRBD1 (6 bases). Germline V gene sequence: CDR1 WNHNN, CDR2 SYGVQD (reference sequence). The CDR3 sequence is 14 residues long. With 6 bases removed from V and 0 bases from J, the gap between germline ends came to 10 bases. The CDR3 DNA reads as TGCGCCAGCAGCGCACAGGGTAGCACAGATACGCAGTATTTT. Amino acid sequence: CASSAQGSTDTQYF.

J is TRBJ1-5 and V is TRBV6-1; TRBD1 is a possible D gene (6 bases). V was trimmed by 5 bases and J by 8 bases, leaving 10 bases between them. The CDR3 is made up of 12 amino acids. Germline V CDR1 and CDR2: MNHNS, SASEGT. CDR3 DNA sequence: TGTGCCAGCAGTTTCAGGGGTAAGCCCCAGCATTTT. It is translated as CASSFRGKPQHF.

V and J are TRBV30 and TRBJ1-6, with D uncertain. Germline CDR1 GTSNPN, CDR2 SVGIG (reference sequence). Between the trimmed V and J ends, which lost 5 bases and 7 bases, there was a span of 18 bases. This CDR3 spans 15 amino acids. The CDR3 DNA reads TGTGCCTGGGCGTTGGCAGGTCAAGGAAATTCACCCCTCCACTTT. Translated: CAWALAGQGNSPLHF.

This chain uses TRBV18 with TRBJ1-1, with a possible D match to TRBD1 (5 bases). This CDR3 region has 13 residues. CDR1 is KGHSH and CDR2 is LQKENI in the germline V gene. The V gene lost 6 bases and the J gene lost 1 base, with 9 bases spanning the gap. DNA of the CDR3: TGTGCCAGCTCTCGGGACGGGAACACTGAAGCTTTCTTT. Amino acid sequence: CASSRDGNTEAFF.

V is TRBV5-6 and J is TRBJ2-1; D might be TRBD2 (6 bases). V lost 2 bases and J 1 base, leaving 10 bases between the germline ends. Germline CDR1 and CDR2: SGHDT and YYEEEE. This CDR3 contains 15 residues. The CDR3 region has the DNA TGTGCCAGCAGCTTAGGGAGGAGGTCCTACAATGAGCAGTTCTTC. Its protein product is CASSLGRRSYNEQFF. Combining the CDR3 with reference TRBV5-6 and TRBJ2-1 gives the whole variable domain DAGVTQSPTHLIKTRGQQVTLRCSPKSGHDTVSWYQQALGQGPQFIFQYYEEEERQRGNFPDRFSGHQFPNYSSELNVNALLLGDSALYLCASSLGRRSYNEQFFGPGTRLTVL.

The J gene is TRBJ2-3, the V gene TRBV2; 9 bases are a match to TRBD2. Germline V gene data show CDR1 as SNHLY and CDR2 as FYNNEI. CDR3 length equals 16 residues. With V trimmed by 4 bases and J by 2 bases, 7 bases remained unmatched. This CDR3 is CASSGSGGRATDTQYF. The CDR3, as DNA: TGTGCCAGCAGTGGCTCGGGCGGGAGGGCCACAGATACGCAGTATTTT.

The rearrangement joins TRBV7-6 to TRBJ2-3, with 7 bases fitting TRBD1. Germline CDR1 and CDR2: SGHVS and FNYEAQ. This CDR3 comprises 16 residues. V lost 5 bases to trimming and J lost 1 base; unmatched junction nucleotides: 9. The DNA for the CDR3 is TGTGCCAGCAGCCCCCAGGGGGTGGCGGGCACAGATACGCAGTATTTT. This sequence encodes CASSPQGVAGTDTQYF.

The rearrangement links TRBV28 to TRBJ2-7; D perhaps matches TRBD2 (6 bases). CDR1 is MDHEN, CDR2 SYDVKM, per germline. Trimming removed 8 bases at V and 2 bases at J, with 10 bases between. CDR3 length equals 12 residues. CDR3: CASLAETYEQYF. The CDR3 region has the DNA TGTGCCAGCTTAGCGGAGACCTACGAGCAGTACTTC.

V gene TRBV7-8 combines with J gene TRBJ2-7; tentatively, D is TRBD1 or TRBD2 (5 bases each). The V gene lost 8 bases and the J gene lost 7 bases, with 12 bases spanning the gap. The CDR3 contains 11 residues. Germline CDR1 is SGHVS and CDR2 is FQNEAQ. The chain's CDR3 is CASATRGEQYF. The CDR3, as DNA: TGTGCCAGCGCAACTAGGGGTGAGCAGTACTTC.

This clone has just one count. The rearrangement uses TRBV4-3 and TRBJ2-5; perhaps TRBD1 as D (6 bases). V lost 1 base and J 5 bases, leaving 8 bases between the germline ends. The germline V gene has CDR1 LGHNA and CDR2 YSLEER. This CDR3 region has 13 residues. CDR3: CASSQVRGETQYF. The DNA for the CDR3 is TGCGCCAGCAGCCAAGTAAGGGGGGAGACCCAGTACTTC.

This chain uses TRBV10-3 with TRBJ1-5; 7 nucleotides line up with TRBD1. V was pared by 10 bases and J by 2 bases, with 23 bases of the junction left unmatched. Germline assignment: CDR1 ENHRY and CDR2 SYGVKD. The CDR3 totals 19 residues. The CDR3 region is CATGEVWDRPKSGNQPQHF. CDR3 nucleotide sequence: TGTGCCACCGGGGAGGTTTGGGACAGACCTAAATCGGGCAATCAGCCCCAGCATTTT.

This chain links TRBV5-1 with TRBJ1-1; tentative D call: TRBD1 (5 bases). The germline V gene encodes CDR1 SGHRS and CDR2 YFSETQ. The V end was cut by 0 bases, the J end by 0 bases, with 12 bases between. This CDR3 is 16 amino acids long. The CDR3 protein is CASSLGPLGVNTEAFF. CDR3 coding DNA: TGCGCCAGCAGCTTGGGACCTTTGGGGGTGAACACTGAAGCTTTCTTT.

The chain employs TRBV28 and TRBJ2-7; D is unclear. Germline-derived CDR1 and CDR2 are MDHEN and SYDVKM. The CDR3 length is 15 residues. V lost 6 bases and J 3 bases, leaving 18 bases between the germline ends. CDR3 nucleotides: TGTGCCAGCAGCTCCGTAGGAACAAACGACTACGAGCAGTACTTC. This translates into CASSSVGTNDYEQYF.

The genes are TRBV6-5 and TRBJ2-7, with 11 bases aligning to TRBD2. The CDR3 is made up of 13 amino acids. Trimming cost V 6 bases and J 7 bases; bases outside gene matches: 5. CDR1 and CDR2 from the germline V gene are MNHEY and SVGAGI. The CDR3 loop is CASSRLAGKEQYF. CDR3 DNA sequence: TGTGCCAGCAGCCGACTAGCGGGAAAGGAGCAGTACTTC.

The J gene is TRBJ2-1, the V gene TRBV10-3, with 9 nucleotides matching TRBD1. The CDR3 sequence is 13 residues long. In germline, CDR1 is ENHRY, CDR2 SYGVKD. Trimming at V came to 9 bases and at J to 8 bases, leaving 8 bases not matched to a gene. CDR3 in amino acids: CAITGGGSHEQFF. CDR3 DNA: TGTGCCATAACAGGGGGCGGTAGCCATGAGCAGTTCTTC.

This clone was seen a single time. The chain links TRBV28 to TRBJ2-1; 7 bases are a match to TRBD2. The CDR3 has 15 amino acids. V lost 9 bases and J lost 2; bases outside the gene matches: 10. Germline-derived CDR1 and CDR2 are MDHEN and SYDVKM. The CDR3, as DNA: TGTGCCAGTCTGGGTTGGGGGAGGGCCTACAATGAGCAGTTCTTC. Protein product: CASLGWGRAYNEQFF.

The rearrangement joins TRBV5-1 to TRBJ1-1, with D perhaps matching TRBD1 (5 bases). V lost 2 bases, J lost 4 bases, and 15 bases lay in between. The CDR3 totals 15 residues. CDR1 is SGHRS, CDR2 YFSETQ, per germline. CDR3 nucleotide sequence: TGCGCCAGCAGCTTCTCCAGGGACCTGGGCACTGAAGCTTTCTTT. Protein sequence: CASSFSRDLGTEAFF.

The V call is TRBV18, the J call TRBJ1-3; D is undetermined. The V end was cut by 1 base, the J end by 0 bases, with 10 bases between. Germline loops: CDR1 KGHSH, CDR2 LQKENI. This CDR3 comprises 16 residues. In nucleotides, the CDR3 is TGTGCCAGCTCACCACGGGCCCTGAGCTCTGGAAACACCATATATTTT. Residues: CASSPRALSSGNTIYF.

Concerning this clone itself: Germline is not matched at one junction end, which may reflect a read error. The V gene is TRBV4-2, the J gene TRBJ1-2; 8 nucleotides match TRBD1. The CDR3 spans 16 residues. Germline V CDR1 and CDR2: LGHNA, YNFKEQ. The CDR3 loop reads CASSPSDRVADYDYTF. CDR3 nucleotide sequence: TGTGCCAGCAGCCCTTCGGACAGGGTCGCAGACTATGACTACACCTTC.

The J gene is TRBJ1-1, the V gene TRBV28; D gene ambiguous. Germline CDR1 reads MDHEN; CDR2 reads SYDVKM. The ends were cut back, 10 bases at V and 4 bases at J, with 10 bases in the middle. This CDR3 spans 11 amino acids. CDR3: CATGGFTEAFF. CDR3 coding DNA: TGTGCCACCGGAGGGTTCACTGAAGCTTTCTTT.

V and J are TRBV11-3 and TRBJ2-7; 9 bases align to TRBD1. Germline values: CDR1 SGHNT, CDR2 YENEEA. After removal of 3 bases from V and 4 bases from J, the junction contained 7 bases not matched to a gene. The length of the CDR3 is 15 residues. The CDR3 region has the DNA TGTGCCAGCAGCTTGTTCCCGGGACAGGGATACGAGCAGTACTTC. Translation gives CASSLFPGQGYEQYF.

This clone has a single count. J is TRBJ1-6 and V is TRBV4-2, with unresolved D. The CDR3 loop spans 15 amino acids. Trimming pared 2 bases from V and 11 bases from J, leaving 16 bases between. Germline CDR1 LGHNA, CDR2 YNFKEQ. The CDR3 is CASSQNSFPATPLHF. The CDR3 nucleotides are TGTGCCAGCAGCCAAAACTCCTTCCCTGCTACACCCCTCCACTTT.

J is TRBJ2-3 and V is TRBV28; 10 nucleotides agree with TRBD1. From germline, CDR1 is MDHEN and CDR2 SYDVKM. The CDR3 is 14 residues long. Unmatched junction bases numbered 2, after V lost 4 bases and J lost 4 bases. The CDR3 DNA is TGTGCCAGCAGTTATGGACAGGGGGCAGATACGCAGTATTTT. This translates into CASSYGQGADTQYF.

The chain uses TRBV27 and TRBJ1-1; D is perhaps TRBD1 (6 bases). Trimming took off 4 bases at V and 6 bases at J, with 12 bases between the two ends. This CDR3 contains 13 residues. CDR1 is MNHEY, CDR2 SMNVEV, per germline (reference sequence). Here the CDR3 DNA reads TGTGCCAGCAGTTGGGTCCACAGGGCTGAAGCTTTCTTT. It codes for CASSWVHRAEAFF.

The chain employs TRBV5-1 and TRBJ2-5, with TRBD2 identical over 10 bases. Germline loops: CDR1 SGHRS, CDR2 YFSETQ. The ends lost 2 bases at V and 2 bases at J; junction bases unmatched: 3. CDR3 length: 15 residues. This chain's CDR3 is CASSFGTSVQETQYF. The CDR3 DNA follows: TGCGCCAGCAGCTTTGGGACTAGCGTACAAGAGACCCAGTACTTC.

The V and J genes are TRBV4-3 and TRBJ1-2; D is undetermined. The CDR3 contains 15 residues. The germline V gene encodes CDR1 LGHNA and CDR2 YSLEER. With 0 bases removed from V and 3 bases from J, the gap between germline ends came to 11 bases. The DNA of the CDR3 is TGCGCCAGCAGCCAAGATCTCAACGGCGACTATGGCTACACCTTC. It specifies CASSQDLNGDYGYTF.